This TCR beta chain was sequenced for a study of control samples from healthy donors and cancer patients. Measured with immunoSEQ multiplex PCR; TCRdb has only the in-frame clones, and not every one. The sample has approximately 79,000 clones; about nine tenths are singletons. The sequenced sample consisted of blood. The TCR originated in a man aged 45-65 years in good health.

The CDR3 sequence is CASSDSRSADYNEQFF. The CDR3, as DNA: TGTGCCAGCAGTGACTCTCGTAGCGCAGACTACAATGAGCAGTTCTTC. This chain links TRBV6-4 with TRBJ2-1; tentative D call: TRBD2 (5 bases). Trimming shortened V by 0 bases and J by 3 bases, and 12 bases separated the two germline ends. The CDR3 covers 16 residues. Germline V CDR1 and CDR2: MRHNA, SNTAGT.